These 15 T cell receptor beta chains originate from one sample sequenced in a study of OX40 agonist ivuxolimab in advanced cancers. TCRdb's copy holds only in-frame clones and misses some; the assay was immunoSEQ multiplex PCR. The sample holds 50,000 to 70,000 clones, around 90% seen once. Sequences were derived from CD4+ or CD8+ T cells sorted from blood, sampled in a trial of the OX40 agonist ivuxolimab. Receptors were obtained from an adult with an advanced solid tumor such as melanoma, head and neck, liver or kidney cancer.

Concerning this clone: This CDR3 is also generated by other DNA sequences in the sample. The CDR3 sequence: CASSPGPNYGYTF. The CDR3 DNA reads TGTGCCAGCAGCCCCGGGCCTAACTATGGCTACACCTTC. The rearrangement links TRBV27 to TRBJ1-2, with D unclear. Germline loops: CDR1 MNHEY, CDR2 SMNVEV (reference sequence). Trimming shortened V by 6 bases and J by 0 bases, and 8 bases separated the two germline ends. This CDR3 region has 13 residues.

The chain uses TRBV5-5 and TRBJ2-7; tentative D call: TRBD1 (6 bases). Germline values: CDR1 SGHKS, CDR2 YYEKEE (reference sequence). Between the trimmed V and J ends, which lost 4 bases and 0 bases, there was a span of 8 bases. This CDR3 has 13 residues. The CDR3, as DNA: TGTGCCAGCAGCCCGGACAGCTCCTACGAGCAGTACTTC. It codes for CASSPDSSYEQYF.

The gene calls are TRBV10-3 and TRBJ1-2; TRBD1 might be the D (5 bases). This CDR3 has 14 residues. Trimming removed 3 bases at V and 7 bases at J, with 15 bases between. The germline V gene has CDR1 ENHRY and CDR2 SYGVKD. The CDR3 nucleotides are TGTGCCATCAGTGACATAGAAGGGACTCTTGGCTACACCTTC. Translated: CAISDIEGTLGYTF.

The J gene is TRBJ1-4, the V gene TRBV21-1. TRBV21-1 has pseudogene status. This CDR3 is 15 amino acids long. The CDR3 nucleotides are TGTGCCAGCAGCAAAGGGGAGACGATTAATGAAAAACTGTTTTTT. This encodes CASSKGETINEKLFF.

The rearrangement uses TRBV6-1 and TRBJ1-4; 9 positions agree with TRBD1. The CDR3 contains 14 residues. V was pared by 6 bases and J by 8 bases, with 7 bases of the junction left unmatched. Germline V CDR1 and CDR2: MNHNS, SASEGT. The CDR3 DNA is TGTGCCAGCAGCATAGGACAGGGGTGGGAAAAACTGTTTTTT. It yields the protein CASSIGQGWEKLFF.

This chain joins TRBV29-1 and TRBJ2-7, with a possible D match to TRBD1 (6 bases). The V gene's germline CDR1 is SQVTM and CDR2 ANQGSEA. Trimming stripped 4 bases from V and 0 bases from J, with 10 bases between. The CDR3 is made up of 13 amino acids. The CDR3 DNA follows: TGCAGCGTTGGGACAGCCGACTCCTACGAGCAGTACTTC. Translated: CSVGTADSYEQYF.

This chain connects TRBV7-9 to TRBJ2-2; tentative D call: TRBD1 (5 bases). Per the germline V gene, CDR1 is SEHNR and CDR2 is FQNEAQ (reference sequence). This CDR3 has 13 amino acids. V lost 5 bases and J 7 bases, leaving 11 bases between the germline ends. The CDR3 loop is CASSQGAGGELFF. CDR3 bases: TGTGCCAGCAGCCAAGGGGCAGGCGGGGAGCTGTTTTTT.

This clone is medium-sized in the sample. This same CDR3 is encoded by further DNA sequences in the sample. The J gene is TRBJ1-1, the V gene TRBV19; TRBD1 might be the D (5 bases). The CDR3 consists of 12 residues. V lost 3 bases and J lost 10, with 12 bases in between. CDR1 is LNHDA, CDR2 SQIVND, per germline (reference sequence). The CDR3 loop reads CASSIGTGGAFF. CDR3 coding DNA: TGTGCCAGTAGTATCGGGACGGGTGGAGCTTTCTTT.

This sequence joins TRBV21-1 and TRBJ1-5. TRBV21-1 constitutes a pseudogene. This CDR3 is 14 amino acids long. As DNA, the CDR3 is TGTGCCAGCAGCGAAAGAATAACCAATCAGCCCCAGCATTTT. Translating gives CASSERITNQPQHF.

The V and J genes are TRBV7-6 and TRBJ2-3, with D unclear. Trimming shortened V by 5 bases and J by 2 bases, and 8 bases separated the two germline ends. The V gene's germline CDR1 is SGHVS and CDR2 FNYEAQ. The CDR3 has 13 amino acids. The CDR3 spells CASSLSHTDTQYF. The CDR3 DNA is TGTGCCAGCAGCCTCAGTCACACAGATACGCAGTATTTT.

About this clone: The same CDR3 also results from other DNA sequences found in this sample. The rearrangement uses TRBV5-1 and TRBJ2-7; the D is unclear. This CDR3 has 13 residues. Per the germline V gene, CDR1 is SGHRS and CDR2 is YFSETQ. The ends were cut back, 0 bases at V and 0 bases at J, with 4 bases in the middle. The CDR3 DNA sequence: TGCGCCAGCAGCTTGGACGGCTCCTACGAGCAGTACTTC. Encoded protein: CASSLDGSYEQYF.

The chain links TRBV28 to TRBJ1-2; 7 positions match TRBD1. V shed 4 bases and J 6 bases; nucleotides not matched to a gene: 8. The CDR3 covers 14 residues. The germline gives CDR1 MDHEN, CDR2 SYDVKM. In DNA form, the CDR3 reads TGTGCCAGCAGTTGGGTAACAGGGGCGGATGGCTACACCTTC. Protein: CASSWVTGADGYTF.

This clone was counted only a few times. The V and J genes are TRBV30 and TRBJ1-1, with no clear D. Trimming took off 2 bases at V and 8 bases at J, with 6 bases between the two ends. Germline assignment: CDR1 GTSNPN and CDR2 SVGIG (reference sequence). This CDR3 comprises 10 residues. The CDR3 is CAWSRPEAFF. CDR3 sequence (DNA): TGTGCCTGGAGTCGGCCAGAAGCTTTCTTT. The full variable domain, in which reference TRBV30 and TRBJ1-1 provide the parts outside the CDR3, is SQTIHQWPATLVQPVGSPLSLECTVEGTSNPNLYWYRQAAGRGLQLLFYSVGIGQISSEVPQNLSASRPQDRQFILSSKKLLLSDSGFYLCAWSRPEAFFGQGTRLTVV.

The chain joins TRBV6-1 to TRBJ2-3; D is unresolved. With 2 bases removed from V and 4 bases from J, the gap between germline ends came to 7 bases. The germline gives CDR1 MNHNS, CDR2 SASEGT. This CDR3 region has 13 residues. Here the CDR3 DNA reads TGTGCCAGCAGTGAAACAGCTGCAGATACGCAGTATTTT. Translated, it gives CASSETAADTQYF.

The gene calls are TRBV4-1 and TRBJ2-2, with D perhaps TRBD1 (6 bases). Germline V gene lookup returns CDR1 MGHRA and CDR2 YSYEKL. Trimming removed 3 bases from V and 13 bases from J, with 15 bases in between. The CDR3 consists of 13 residues. CDR3 in DNA: TGCGCCAGCAGCCAGTCAGAAGGGGGAACGCTGTTTTTT. Translating gives CASSQSEGGTLFF.